The subject of this entry is one TCR beta chain. The record originates from a study of blood T cell repertoires in COVID-19. About the research overall: Spain, Italy and the United States supplied samples that represented acute and convalescent COVID-19.

Source study methods: Using reference gene primer amplification, nucleated cell counts were estimated. Generated by immunoSEQ multiplex PCR, the TCRdb table keeps only in-frame clones and is missing some. D and trimming were read from the DNA, whereas the V and J calls and clone size are those reported in that table. This repertoire shows fewer than 80,000 clones, less than 85% found once; its top ten account for about 14%. The origin of this receptor is a man aged 50-60 years with COVID-19, enrolled during active disease. The sequencing input was peripheral blood.

Written as DNA, the CDR3 is TGTGCCAGCAGCGTCACCGGGACAACCTACAATGAGCAGTTCTTC. Residues: CASSVTGTTYNEQFF. The rearrangement links TRBV9 to TRBJ2-1; TRBD1 is a possible D gene (6 bases). V was pared by 2 bases and J by 2 bases, with 11 bases between. Germline CDR1 and CDR2: SGDLS and YYNGEE. This CDR3 comprises 15 residues.